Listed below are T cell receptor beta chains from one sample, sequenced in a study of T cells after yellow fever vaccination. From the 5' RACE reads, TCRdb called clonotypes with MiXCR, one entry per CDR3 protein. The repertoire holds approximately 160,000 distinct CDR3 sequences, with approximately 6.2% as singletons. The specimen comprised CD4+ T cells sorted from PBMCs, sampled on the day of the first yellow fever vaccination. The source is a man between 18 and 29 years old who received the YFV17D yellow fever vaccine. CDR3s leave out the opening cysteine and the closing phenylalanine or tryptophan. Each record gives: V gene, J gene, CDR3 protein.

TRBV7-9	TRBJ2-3	ASSRTWGTTDTQY
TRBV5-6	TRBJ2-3	ASSYRVTDTQY
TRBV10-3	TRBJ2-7	AISESGGQGYEQY
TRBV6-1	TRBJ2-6	ASSARDGALGANVLT
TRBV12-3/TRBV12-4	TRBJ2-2	ASSNRNTGELF
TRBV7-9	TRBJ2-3	ASSPAGGPDTQY
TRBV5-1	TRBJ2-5	ASSFAGETQY
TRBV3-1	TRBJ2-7	ASSQGIKNEQY
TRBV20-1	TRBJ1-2	SARGGDGYT
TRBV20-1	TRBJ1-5	SAIDRVEQPQH
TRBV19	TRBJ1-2	ASSIRQGNGYT
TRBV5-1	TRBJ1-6	ASSGGAASYNSPLH
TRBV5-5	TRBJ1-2	ASSLMPALEGYT
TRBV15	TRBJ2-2	AIRTSSGRYTGELF
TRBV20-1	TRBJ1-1	SARDPKTEAF
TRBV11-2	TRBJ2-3	ASSRKRDTQY
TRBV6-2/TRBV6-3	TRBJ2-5	ASRRLQETQY
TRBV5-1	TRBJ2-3	ASSPDRGTQY
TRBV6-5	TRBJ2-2	ASSYSNRAPKNTGELF
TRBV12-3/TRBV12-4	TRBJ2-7	ASSPGQGMKQY
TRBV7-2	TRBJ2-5	ASSLPVGRGETQY
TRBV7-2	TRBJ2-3	ASGRFTDTQY
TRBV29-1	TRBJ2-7	SVTNQGTYEQY
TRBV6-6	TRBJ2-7	ASTRDSTYEQY
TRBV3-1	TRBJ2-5	ASSPGEGLETQY
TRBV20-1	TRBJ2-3	SARAPSGGISTDTQY
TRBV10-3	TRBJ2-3	AISWSTSSDTQY
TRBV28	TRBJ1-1	ASSLYGGRPF
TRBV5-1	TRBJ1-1	ASSGSGQGNTEAF